Only one count was recorded for the clone carrying this T cell receptor beta chain. TCRdb's copy holds only in-frame clones and misses some; the assay was immunoSEQ multiplex PCR. The sample has 50,000 to 60,000 clones, 84% seen once. The entry originates in a study of PD-L1 blockade in urothelial cancer. This CDR3 is built from 14 residues. CDR1 and CDR2 (germline): SNHLY, FYNNEI. V dropped 8 bases and J dropped 0 bases, with 11 bases sitting between them. The sequenced sample was PBMCs, obtained around atezolizumab (anti-PD-L1) treatment. This chain uses TRBV2 with TRBJ1-5; the D gene is possibly TRBD1 (6 bases). The receptor comes from a man in his forties with urothelial cancer. The CDR3 bases are TGTGCCAGCGCAAAAGGGGGTAGCAATCAGCCCCAGCATTTT. Amino acid sequence: CASAKGGSNQPQHF.